The table lists the clone carrying this T cell receptor beta chain with a count of one. Its target is unknown. The V end was cut by 4 bases, the J end by 5 bases, with 17 bases between. Germline lookup yields CDR1 SEHNR and CDR2 FQNEAQ (reference sequence). CDR3 size: 16 residues. This specimen belongs to a study of early stage breast cancer tumors. Across the study: ER+/PR+/HER2- status applied to about 70% of the 16 invasive breast tumors. Findings and caveats of the study: Tumors had roughly 2.4-fold higher T cell density and higher clonality than adjacent normal breast tissue.

TCRdb's table, derived via immunoSEQ multiplex PCR, lists solely in-frame clones and lacks some. In the table there are around 50,000 clones, roughly 80% of which are singletons. This receptor was obtained from a person in their fifties with breast cancer. The sample comprised blood. The chain employs TRBV7-9 and TRBJ2-2, with a possible D match to TRBD2 (6 bases). This CDR3 reads CASSSERGLGTGELFF. CDR3 nucleotides: TGTGCCAGCAGCTCCGAACGGGGGTTGGGAACCGGGGAGCTGTTTTTT.